This entry features one T cell receptor (beta chain) sequence. This CDR3 spans 15 amino acids. The V end lost 4 bases, the J end lost 1 base, and 16 bases lay between the germline ends. Germline loops: CDR1 SQVTM, CDR2 ANQGSEA. Seattle enrolled patients during active infection and tracked them longitudinally. These data originate in a study of blood T cell repertoires in COVID-19. The overall study: Whether acute or convalescent, the COVID-19 samples came from the United States, Italy and Spain. From T cells, B-cell-depleted T cells, or PBMCs came the material, which was cDNA or gDNA.

In the original analysis: By means of reference gene primer amplification, nucleated cell counts were estimated. Data came from immunoSEQ multiplex PCR; TCRdb stores just in-frame clones and leaves some out. Clone size and V and J calls were adopted from that table, with D and trimming inferred from the DNA. The table includes tens of thousands of clones, roughly 74% detected once. The sequence was collected from a man in his sixties or seventies with COVID-19, enrolled during active disease. This chain uses TRBV29-1 with TRBJ1-2; D ambiguous. The source material was peripheral blood. In nucleotides, the CDR3 is TGCAGCGTTGTCCCACGAGAGCGCCTTAACTATGGCTACACCTTC. This sequence encodes CSVVPRERLNYGYTF.